The rows below give T cell receptor beta chains drawn from one sample of a study of blood T cell repertoires in COVID-19. Sequencing was performed with immunoSEQ multiplex PCR; in TCRdb, only in-frame clones are kept and a portion is missing. The table lists under 350,000 clones, more than 85% of them singletons. The material sequenced was peripheral blood. These receptors were collected from a man aged 40-55 years with acute or convalescent COVID-19. CDR3s include the opening cysteine and the closing phenylalanine or tryptophan. Each record gives: CDR3 DNA, CDR3 protein, clone size, J gene, CDR3 length, D gene, V gene. D genes are given only for firm matches. Rows give clone size only sometimes, using once, few, many, or a class for an expanded clone.

TGTGCCAGCAACCTACAGGGGACTAGCACCGGGGAGCTGTTTTTT | CASNLQGTSTGELFF | - | TRBJ2-2 | 15 | - | TRBV5-4
TGTGCCAGCAGCTTAGGTGGGGCGCCGAGAGCCTACGAGCAGTACTTC | CASSLGGAPRAYEQYF | - | TRBJ2-7 | 16 | - | TRBV7-9
TGTGCCTGGAGTGTGGGGGCTAATGGCTACACCTTC | CAWSVGANGYTF | - | TRBJ1-2 | 12 | - | TRBV30
TGTGCCAGCAGCTCCTACTCCTATCAGCCCCAGCATTTT | CASSSYSYQPQHF | - | TRBJ1-5 | 13 | - | TRBV7-2
TGTGCCAGCGGCGGGACAGGGGGGAATCAGCCCCAGCATTTT | CASGGTGGNQPQHF | - | TRBJ1-5 | 14 | - | TRBV21-1
TGTGCCAGCAGCTTAGAGGTGGTGTCGGGAACTAATGAAAAACTGTTTTTT | CASSLEVVSGTNEKLFF | - | TRBJ1-4 | 17 | - | TRBV7-8
TGCGCCAGCAGCCAAGTCTCCGGGAGGAACACTGAAGCTTTCTTT | CASSQVSGRNTEAFF | - | TRBJ1-1 | 15 | - | TRBV4-1
TGTGCCAGCAGCTTGCAGGGAGGCTACACCTTC | CASSLQGGYTF | - | TRBJ1-2 | 11 | - | TRBV5-6
TGTGCTAGTGGTTTGGGAGGCTCCTACGAGCAGTACTTC | CASGLGGSYEQYF | once | TRBJ2-7 | 13 | - | TRBV12-5
TGCGCCAGCAGCGAGCCGGGACAGGGTCTCAATGAGCAGTTCTTC | CASSEPGQGLNEQFF | - | TRBJ2-1 | 15 | TRBD1 | TRBV5-1
TGTGCCAGCAGCGGAGGGACAGGGATGGACACCGGGGAGCTGTTTTTT | CASSGGTGMDTGELFF | - | TRBJ2-2 | 16 | TRBD1 | TRBV5-6
TGTGCCACCAAAGACAATTTAAACACTGAAGCTTTCTTT | CATKDNLNTEAFF | - | TRBJ1-1 | 13 | - | TRBV24-1
TGTGCCAGCAGTGTTGAAAGGGGTGGTGAGCAGTTCTTC | CASSVERGGEQFF | - | TRBJ2-1 | 13 | - | TRBV2
TGTGCCAGCGGTGGGGCAGGGGACCCATACGAGCAGTACTTC | CASGGAGDPYEQYF | - | TRBJ2-7 | 14 | - | TRBV9
TGCGCCAGCAGCTCGTGGACAGGGGTCAATGAAAAACTGTTTTTT | CASSSWTGVNEKLFF | - | TRBJ1-4 | 15 | TRBD1 | TRBV5-1
TGTGCCAGTTACAGCTTTAATACCTACGAGCAGTACTTC | CASYSFNTYEQYF | few | TRBJ2-7 | 13 | - | TRBV6-5
TGTGCCAGCAGGAAATTTCAGGGGGCGCGCACTGAAGCTTTCTTT | CASRKFQGARTEAFF | - | TRBJ1-1 | 15 | TRBD1 | TRBV2
TGCGCCAGCAGCCCTCTTCCTAGCGGGGTGGCAGATACGCAGTATTTT | CASSPLPSGVADTQYF | - | TRBJ2-3 | 16 | TRBD2 | TRBV5-1
TGTGCCAGTAGTATGAAGAGGGGAGGCGGCACTGAAGCTTTCTTT | CASSMKRGGGTEAFF | - | TRBJ1-1 | 15 | - | TRBV19
TGTGCCAGCGGGCGCAAGCGGGGGCACTTAGGGGAGCTGTTTTTT | CASGRKRGHLGELFF | - | TRBJ2-2 | 15 | TRBD2 | TRBV2
TGCGCCAGCAGCTTGGCCCAGGGGGCGCGGGGCTACACCTTC | CASSLAQGARGYTF | - | TRBJ1-2 | 14 | TRBD1 | TRBV5-1
TGCGCCAGCAGTGAGGAGGAGACCCAGTACTTC | CASSEEETQYF | few | TRBJ2-5 | 11 | - | TRBV10-1
TGTGCCACTGGGACACGTCCTTTCTACGAGCAGTACTTC | CATGTRPFYEQYF | - | TRBJ2-7 | 13 | - | TRBV19
TGTGCCAGCAGCCCCCAAGGGGGTAGAACAGATACGCAGTATTTT | CASSPQGGRTDTQYF | few | TRBJ2-3 | 15 | - | TRBV9
TGTGCCAGCACCGAGGGGGACAGGGGGAACTATGGCTACACCTTC | CASTEGDRGNYGYTF | - | TRBJ1-2 | 15 | TRBD1 | TRBV5-6
TGTGCCAGCAGGGCGGGGAGGGCAACTGAAGCTTTCTTT | CASRAGRATEAFF | - | TRBJ1-1 | 13 | - | TRBV25-1
TGTGCCAGCTCACCAGGGGCGACGGATGAAAAACTGTTTTTT | CASSPGATDEKLFF | - | TRBJ1-4 | 14 | - | TRBV18
TGCGCCAGCACCCTTGCCGGGGGGGGGCAGGCGTCCACAGATACGCAGTATTTT | CASTLAGGGQASTDTQYF | - | TRBJ2-3 | 18 | TRBD2 | TRBV5-1
TGTGCCAGCAGGGTGTTGGCCAGCGGTGGCTACACCTTC | CASRVLASGGYTF | - | TRBJ1-2 | 13 | - | TRBV2
TGTGCCAGCAGTTTCTCCGGGACAGGGGATGAAAAACTGTTTTTT | CASSFSGTGDEKLFF | - | TRBJ1-4 | 15 | TRBD1 | TRBV28
TGTGCCAGCAGCTCATGGGGGGCGGGGGGTAACAATGAGCAGTTCTTC | CASSSWGAGGNNEQFF | - | TRBJ2-1 | 16 | TRBD2 | TRBV27
TGCGCCAGCTCCAGAGGTGGCGGACAGGGTGGGGATGGCTACACCTTC | CASSRGGGQGGDGYTF | - | TRBJ1-2 | 16 | TRBD1 | TRBV5-1
TGCAGTGCTATGGACAGGGACGCTTTCTTT | CSAMDRDAFF | - | TRBJ1-1 | 10 | TRBD1 | TRBV20-1
TGTGCCAGCTCCGTAGAATCTGGCTACACCTTC | CASSVESGYTF | - | TRBJ1-2 | 11 | - | TRBV7-6
TGTGCCATCAGTGAGACACCCTCCTACAATGAGCAGTTCTTC | CAISETPSYNEQFF | - | TRBJ2-1 | 14 | - | TRBV10-3
TGTGCCACCAGTGACCACAGGGGGGATACGCAGTATTTT | CATSDHRGDTQYF | once | TRBJ2-3 | 13 | TRBD1 | TRBV24-1
TGTGCCAGCTTTGACAGAAGCTCTGGGGCCAACGTCCTGACTTTC | CASFDRSSGANVLTF | - | TRBJ2-6 | 15 | - | TRBV2
TGCGCCAGCAGCACATCGACAGGGGCTAGCACAGATACGCAGTATTTT | CASSTSTGASTDTQYF | - | TRBJ2-3 | 16 | TRBD1 | TRBV5-1
TGTGCCAGCAGCCGGGTGGGGGACAGGGGGACTGAAGCTTTCTTT | CASSRVGDRGTEAFF | - | TRBJ1-1 | 15 | TRBD1 | TRBV7-9
TGTGCCAGCAGTCCAAGCGGGGGATCTTACAATGAGCAGTTCTTC | CASSPSGGSYNEQFF | few | TRBJ2-1 | 15 | TRBD2 | TRBV27
TGTGCCAGCAGCACAGGGTTCCCCAATCAGCCCCAGCATTTT | CASSTGFPNQPQHF | - | TRBJ1-5 | 14 | - | TRBV7-2
TGTGCCAGCAGCCAGCTCCGGACAGGGGGCCACGAGCAGTACTTC | CASSQLRTGGHEQYF | once | TRBJ2-7 | 15 | TRBD1 | TRBV14
TGTGCCAGCAGCCAACCTATCAGTGGACAGGGCAAATTCTCTGGAAACACCATATATTTT | CASSQPISGQGKFSGNTIYF | - | TRBJ1-3 | 20 | TRBD1 | TRBV14
TGTGCCAGCAGTGGCGGGGGCACAGATACGCAGTATTTT | CASSGGGTDTQYF | - | TRBJ2-3 | 13 | - | TRBV2
TGTGCCAGCAGCCACGCCGGACTCTTCCCCTCACTGAGCTCCTATAATTCACCCCTCCACTTT | CASSHAGLFPSLSSYNSPLHF | - | TRBJ1-6 | 21 | - | TRBV4-2
TGTGCCTGGAGTGTTCCTTATGGCTACACCTTC | CAWSVPYGYTF | - | TRBJ1-2 | 11 | - | TRBV30